The rows below give T cell receptor beta chains drawn from one sample of a study of T cells expressing NK-cell markers. TCRdb re-called the 5' RACE reads, yielding one record per CDR3 amino acid sequence without DNA. The ten top clones account for more than 3.5%, within a sample of 200,000 to 300,000 distinct CDR3 sequences. The source material was blood T cells: a sorted CD56 or NKG2C T cell subset, CD4+ or CD8+ T cells, or bulk PBMC T cells (not recorded which). The receptors shown here come from a woman aged 18 to 69 in good health. The CDR3 runs from the conserved cysteine through the conserved F or W.

v_call	j_call	cdr3_aa
TRBV19	TRBJ2-4	CASSHGAAWGKNIQYF
TRBV20-1	TRBJ1-5	CSARPSGEWNQPQHF
TRBV25-1	TRBJ1-6	CASSEFRGSRNSPLHF
TRBV12-3/TRBV12-4	TRBJ2-7	CASWTSGRSYEQYF
TRBV10-1	TRBJ2-5	CASSAWDRGSEETQYF
TRBV7-9	TRBJ2-5	CASSLLGTGSQETQYF
TRBV20-1	TRBJ2-3	CSGGRTDTQYF
TRBV7-2	TRBJ1-1	CASRSNRGLNTEAFF
TRBV6-2/TRBV6-3	TRBJ2-3	CASSYPISPDRQITDTQYF
TRBV29-1	TRBJ2-7	CSVTGQASSYEQYF
TRBV7-8	TRBJ2-3	CASKILLAAGTDTQYF
TRBV27	TRBJ1-2	CASGTWPGQGVVGYTF
TRBV19	TRBJ1-1	CASSQGEGTEAFF
TRBV20-1	TRBJ1-3	CSARDIRSSGNTIYF
TRBV10-3	TRBJ1-4	CAISRVQEKLFF
TRBV6-5	TRBJ2-2	CASKLRAGITGELFF
TRBV5-1	TRBJ1-5	CASSLDGVTQPQHF
TRBV4-3	TRBJ1-5	CASSQGGHTRQPQHF
TRBV12-3/TRBV12-4	TRBJ1-3	CANHILSGNTIYF
TRBV6-2/TRBV6-3	TRBJ2-5	CASTPGTGGGKETQYF
TRBV28	TRBJ2-7	CASSSQGEGRHEQYF
TRBV4-2	TRBJ1-2	CASSQAGTGDGYTF
TRBV6-5	TRBJ2-1	CASSYYGTGVNEQFF
TRBV6-1	TRBJ1-1	CASTRGENTEAFF
TRBV4-3	TRBJ2-5	CASSQEVGVAGGETQYF
TRBV12-5	TRBJ2-6	CASGSGGTGLSGANVLTF
TRBV6-2/TRBV6-3	TRBJ2-1	CASSWTGQGGYNEQFF
TRBV20-1	TRBJ2-6	CSAVPGPGANVLTF
TRBV27	TRBJ1-1	CASSFWRTNTEAFF
TRBV3-1	TRBJ2-5	CASSLKKRGRQETQYF
TRBV29-1	TRBJ2-6	CSVEDFQAGANVLTF
TRBV9	TRBJ2-5	CASTSGLGETQYF
TRBV29-1	TRBJ2-5	CSGFGGLGVQETQYF
TRBV29-1	TRBJ2-7	CSVEQGAGEQYF
TRBV7-2	TRBJ2-1	CASSARRYNEQFF
TRBV12-3/TRBV12-4	TRBJ1-1	CASSPLGGTTNTEAFF
TRBV5-1	TRBJ2-1	CASSPTSGSLEQFF
TRBV12-3/TRBV12-4	TRBJ2-5	CASSSQRRETQYF
TRBV20-1	TRBJ2-3	CSAVTGTSADTQYF
TRBV20-1	TRBJ2-7	CSARRGYEQYF
TRBV5-1	TRBJ2-4	CASSLVFPMTKNIQYF
TRBV5-5	TRBJ2-5	CASTLLAGQETQYF
TRBV7-8	TRBJ2-2	CASSFFSEGTGELFF
TRBV11-2	TRBJ2-1	CASSLGGLNNEQFF
TRBV30	TRBJ1-1	CAGAQGNTEAFF
TRBV20-1	TRBJ1-4	CSASPVAEGEKLFF
TRBV5-1	TRBJ2-7	CASSSTSGSREQYF
TRBV29-1	TRBJ1-2	CSVEDLGAGGNLYGYTF
TRBV10-3	TRBJ2-1	CAISVDDYNEQFF
TRBV20-1	TRBJ2-1	CSAPPGLAGRGTYNEQFF
TRBV7-2	TRBJ1-1	CASSLALRAVDTEAFF
TRBV29-1	TRBJ2-1	CSAGGHRGNEQFF
TRBV5-1	TRBJ2-7	CASSSQLTRTASYEQYF
TRBV4-3	TRBJ2-1	CASSQAPSTNEQFF
TRBV7-8	TRBJ2-1	CASSLGRLDYNEQFF
TRBV7-2	TRBJ2-3	CASRTSGARGDTQYF
TRBV7-8	TRBJ1-5	CASSLSGRRDQPQHF